The TCR beta chain described here comes from a study of T cell responses to AZD1222 COVID-19 vaccine. Method: immunoSEQ multiplex PCR; TCRdb's copy keeps in-frame clones and lacks some. Of 90,000 or so clones listed, approximately 90% were seen once; the top ten hold 15% to 20%. The CDR3 runs to 16 residues. Trimming took off 5 bases at V and 0 bases at J, with 16 bases between the two ends. From germline, CDR1 is SEHNR and CDR2 FQNEAQ (reference sequence). The clonotype was recovered from an adult in good health. This chain joins TRBV7-9 and TRBJ1-2; possible D gene TRBD1, 5 bases. The starting material was peripheral blood, obtained on day 0 of AZD1222 vaccination. The DNA for the CDR3 is TGTGCCAGCAGCAGCAGAGACAGTTTGACTAACTATGGCTACACCTTC. Its translation is CASSSRDSLTNYGYTF.